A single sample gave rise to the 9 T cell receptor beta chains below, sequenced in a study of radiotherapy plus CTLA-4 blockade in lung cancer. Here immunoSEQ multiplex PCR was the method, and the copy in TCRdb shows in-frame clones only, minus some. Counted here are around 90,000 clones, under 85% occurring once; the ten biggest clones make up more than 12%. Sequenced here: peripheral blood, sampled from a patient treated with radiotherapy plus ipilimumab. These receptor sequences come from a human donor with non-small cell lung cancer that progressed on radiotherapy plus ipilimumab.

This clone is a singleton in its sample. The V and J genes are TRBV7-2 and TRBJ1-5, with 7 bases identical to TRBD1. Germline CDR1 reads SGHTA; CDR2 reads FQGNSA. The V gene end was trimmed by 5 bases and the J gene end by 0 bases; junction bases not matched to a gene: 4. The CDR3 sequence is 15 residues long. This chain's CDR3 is CASSPGTVSNQPQHF. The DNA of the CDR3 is TGTGCCAGCAGCCCAGGGACAGTTAGCAATCAGCCCCAGCATTTT. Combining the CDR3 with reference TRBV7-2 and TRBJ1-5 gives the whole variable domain GAGVSQSPSNKVTEKGKDVELRCDPISGHTALYWYRQSLGQGLEFLIYFQGNSAPDKSGLPSDRFSAERTGGSVSTLTIQRTQQEDSAVYLCASSPGTVSNQPQHFGDGTRLSIL.

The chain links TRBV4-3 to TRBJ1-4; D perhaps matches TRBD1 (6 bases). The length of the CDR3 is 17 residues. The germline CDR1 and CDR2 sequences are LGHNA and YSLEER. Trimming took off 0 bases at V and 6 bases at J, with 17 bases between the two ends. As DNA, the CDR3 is TGCGCCAGCAGCCAAGAACAGGGAAAAATGGAGGATGAAAAACTGTTTTTT. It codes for CASSQEQGKMEDEKLFF.

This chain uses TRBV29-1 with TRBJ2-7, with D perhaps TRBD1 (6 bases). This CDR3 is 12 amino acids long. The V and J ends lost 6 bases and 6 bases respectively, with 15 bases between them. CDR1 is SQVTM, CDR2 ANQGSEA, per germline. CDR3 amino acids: CSVGQSISEQYF. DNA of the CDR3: TGCAGCGTCGGACAGTCGATTAGCGAGCAGTACTTC.

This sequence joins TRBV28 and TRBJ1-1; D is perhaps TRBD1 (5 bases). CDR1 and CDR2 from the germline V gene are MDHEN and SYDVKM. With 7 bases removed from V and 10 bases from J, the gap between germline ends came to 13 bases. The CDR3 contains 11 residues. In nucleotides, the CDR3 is TGTGCCAGCAATATGCGAGGGGCAGCTTTCTTT. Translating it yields CASNMRGAAFF.

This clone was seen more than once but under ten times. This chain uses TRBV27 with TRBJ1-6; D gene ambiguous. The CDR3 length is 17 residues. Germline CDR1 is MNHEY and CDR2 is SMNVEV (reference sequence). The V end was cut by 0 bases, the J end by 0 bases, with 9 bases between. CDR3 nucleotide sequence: TGTGCCAGCAGTTTATCGGGCGGGAGCTCCTATAATTCACCCCTCCACTTT. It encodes CASSLSGGSSYNSPLHF.

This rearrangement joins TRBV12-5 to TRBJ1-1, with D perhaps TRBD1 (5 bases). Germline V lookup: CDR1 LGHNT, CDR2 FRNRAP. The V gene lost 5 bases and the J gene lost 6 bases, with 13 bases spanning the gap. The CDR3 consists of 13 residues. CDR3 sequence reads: CASGLFATAEAFF. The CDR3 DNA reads TGTGCTAGTGGTCTTTTCGCGACAGCTGAAGCTTTCTTT.

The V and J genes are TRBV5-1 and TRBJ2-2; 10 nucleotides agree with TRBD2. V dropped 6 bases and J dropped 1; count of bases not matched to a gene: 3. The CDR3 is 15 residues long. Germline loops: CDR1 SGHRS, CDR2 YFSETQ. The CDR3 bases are TGCGCCAGCACCAGCGGGAGGGGGAACACCGGGGAGCTGTTTTTT. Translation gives CASTSGRGNTGELFF. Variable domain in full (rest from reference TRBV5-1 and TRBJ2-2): KAGVTQTPRYLIKTRGQQVTLSCSPISGHRSVSWYQQTPGQGLQFLFEYFSETQRNKGNFPGRFSGRQFSNSRSEMNVSTLELGDSALYLCASTSGRGNTGELFFGEGSRLTVL.

This CDR3 is CASVPGTTIHEQFF. CDR3 in DNA: TGTGCCAGCGTCCCCGGGACTACCATCCATGAGCAGTTCTTC. The genes are TRBV28 and TRBJ2-1; 7 positions agree with TRBD2. Germline V gives CDR1 MDHEN, CDR2 SYDVKM. After removal of 8 bases from V and 8 bases from J, the junction contained 12 bases not matched to a gene. There are 14 residues in the CDR3. The full variable domain, with the rest looked up from reference TRBV28 and TRBJ2-1, is DVKVTQSSRYLVKRTGEKVFLECVQDMDHENMFWYRQDPGLGLRLIYFSYDVKMKEKGDIPEGYSVSREKKERFSLILESASTNQTSMYLCASVPGTTIHEQFFGPGTRLTVL.

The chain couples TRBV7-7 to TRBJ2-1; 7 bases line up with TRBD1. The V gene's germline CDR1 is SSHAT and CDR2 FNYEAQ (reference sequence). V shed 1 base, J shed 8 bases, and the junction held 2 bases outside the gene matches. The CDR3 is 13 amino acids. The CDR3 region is CASSLGDRDEQFF. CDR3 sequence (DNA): TGTGCCAGCAGCTTAGGAGACAGGGATGAGCAGTTCTTC.